The sequence of this TCR beta chain was determined in a study of cytomegalovirus exposure and HLA in healthy donors. V was pared by 8 bases and J by 7 bases, with 18 bases between. The germline V gene has CDR1 MNHEY and CDR2 SMNVEV (reference sequence). This CDR3 region has 13 residues. PCR used 60 Vbeta primers and 13 Jbeta primers. Clones were read by immunoSEQ multiplex PCR, and TCRdb kept only the in-frame ones, dropping some. The table for this sample gives around 74,000 clones. The TCR originated in a man aged 25 to 45 in good health and CMV-seronegative. The sample consisted of PBMCs. This chain connects TRBV27 to TRBJ2-7; D may be TRBD2 (7 bases). CDR3 bases: TGTGCCAGCTCTAAGGGGGGGACGTGGGAGCAGTACTTC. Amino acids: CASSKGGTWEQYF.